This T cell receptor (beta chain) was sequenced in a study of CD8+ T cells in alopecia areata. The study, taken as a whole, reports: It was lesional scalp, especially alopecia totalis/universalis, that showed higher clonality than normal scalp.

On this clone: Its antigen is not identified.

It was cDNA, reverse transcribed from extracted RNA, that served as the sequencing template. The data were produced by immunoSEQ multiplex PCR, yet TCRdb's version contains in-frame clones alone and is incomplete. The sample carries about 200,000 clones, approximately 60% recorded once. Trimming left V 5 bases short and J 4 bases short, with 11 bases between. The CDR3 covers 13 residues. Germline V gene data show CDR1 as MNHEY and CDR2 as SMNVEV (reference sequence). Sequencing was carried out using CD8+ T cells sorted from blood. The chain joins TRBV27 to TRBJ1-2; D uncertain. This clonotype originated in a human donor in good health. The CDR3: CASSSDGVYGYTF. CDR3 coding DNA: TGTGCCAGCAGTAGCGACGGAGTCTATGGCTACACCTTC.